This record looks at one TCR beta chain sequence and its context. The antigen is unknown. The sample carries other DNA sequences with the same CDR3. This record belongs to a study of shared clonotypes between healthy human individuals. Study overall: Every donor yielded three CD4 naive, three CD4 memory, two CD8 naive and one CD8 memory plate.

Each PCR replicate from the sorted subsets contained about 180 ng DNA, which is some 31,000 T cell genomes. Assay: immunoSEQ multiplex PCR; the TCRdb copy retains only in-frame clones and omits some. The sample records almost 700,000 clones, about 90% being singletons. In the naive CD8 group, cells lacked CD45RO and were positively selected for CCR7, so terminally differentiated effector memory CD45RA+ cells were left out. Study-level findings and limits: In a few donors, around 5.5% of naive CD4 clonotypes appeared in common. Apart from blood, nothing was sampled; tissue repertoires likely differ.

Sequenced sample: naive CD8+ T cells sorted from blood. This sequence originates from a young man in good health.

CDR3 sequence (DNA): TGTGCCAGCAGTTTGGGACTCGGGACCGGGGAGCTGTTTTTT. Its translation: CASSLGLGTGELFF. V gene TRBV27 combines with J gene TRBJ2-2, with a tentative D call TRBD2 (6 bases). This CDR3 has 14 amino acids. The V gene's germline CDR1 is MNHEY and CDR2 SMNVEV (reference sequence). V lost 3 bases, J lost 5 bases, and 10 bases lay in between.